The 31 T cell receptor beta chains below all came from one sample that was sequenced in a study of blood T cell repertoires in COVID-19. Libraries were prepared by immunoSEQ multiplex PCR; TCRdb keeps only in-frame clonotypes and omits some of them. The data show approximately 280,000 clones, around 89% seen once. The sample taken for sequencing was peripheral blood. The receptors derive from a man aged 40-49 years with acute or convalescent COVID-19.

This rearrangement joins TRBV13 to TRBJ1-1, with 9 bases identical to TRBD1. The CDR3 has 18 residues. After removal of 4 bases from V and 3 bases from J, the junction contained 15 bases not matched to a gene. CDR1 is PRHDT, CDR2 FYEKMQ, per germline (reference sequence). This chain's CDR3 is CASSSDRGEVLEDTEAFF. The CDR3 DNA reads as TGTGCCAGCAGCTCTGACAGGGGGGAAGTCTTGGAGGACACTGAAGCTTTCTTT.

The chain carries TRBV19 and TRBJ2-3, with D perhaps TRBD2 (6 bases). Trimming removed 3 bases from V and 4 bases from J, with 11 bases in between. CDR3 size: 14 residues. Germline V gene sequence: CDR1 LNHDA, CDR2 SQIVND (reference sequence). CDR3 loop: CASSMGPGADTQYF. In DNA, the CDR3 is TGTGCCAGTAGTATGGGGCCGGGGGCAGATACGCAGTATTTT.

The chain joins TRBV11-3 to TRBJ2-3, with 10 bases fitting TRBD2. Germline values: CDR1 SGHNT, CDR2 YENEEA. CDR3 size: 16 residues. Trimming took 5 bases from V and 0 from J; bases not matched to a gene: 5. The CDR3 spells CASSTGLAASTDTQYF. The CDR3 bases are TGTGCCAGCAGCACCGGACTAGCGGCTAGCACAGATACGCAGTATTTT.

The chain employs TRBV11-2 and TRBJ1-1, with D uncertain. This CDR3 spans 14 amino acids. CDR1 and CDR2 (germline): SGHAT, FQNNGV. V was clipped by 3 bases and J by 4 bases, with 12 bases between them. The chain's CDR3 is CASSLEGVGTEAFF. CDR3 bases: TGTGCCAGCAGCTTGGAGGGCGTGGGCACTGAAGCTTTCTTT.

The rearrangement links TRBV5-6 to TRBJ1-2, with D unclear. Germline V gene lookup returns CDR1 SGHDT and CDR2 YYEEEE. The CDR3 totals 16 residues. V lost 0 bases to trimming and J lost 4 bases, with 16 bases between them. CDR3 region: CASSLGSGRYLYGYTF. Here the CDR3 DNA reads TGTGCCAGCAGCTTGGGGTCTGGGCGATACCTCTATGGCTACACCTTC.

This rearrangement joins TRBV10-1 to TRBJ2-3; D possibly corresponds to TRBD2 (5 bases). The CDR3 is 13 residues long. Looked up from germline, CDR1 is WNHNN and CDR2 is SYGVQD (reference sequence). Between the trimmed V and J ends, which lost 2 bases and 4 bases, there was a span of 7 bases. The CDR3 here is CASSEPSPDTQYF. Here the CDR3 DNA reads TGCGCCAGCAGTGAGCCTAGCCCAGATACGCAGTATTTT.

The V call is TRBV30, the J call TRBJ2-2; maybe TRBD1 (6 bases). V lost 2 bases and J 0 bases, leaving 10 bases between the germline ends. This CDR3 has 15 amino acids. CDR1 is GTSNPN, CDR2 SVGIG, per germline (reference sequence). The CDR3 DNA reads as TGTGCCTGGAGTTCTGGGGGCGCGAACACCGGGGAGCTGTTTTTT. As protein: CAWSSGGANTGELFF.

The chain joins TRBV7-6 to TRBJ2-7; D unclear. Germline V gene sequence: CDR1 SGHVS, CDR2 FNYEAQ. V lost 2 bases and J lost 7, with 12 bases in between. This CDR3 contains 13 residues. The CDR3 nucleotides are TGTGCCAGCAGCTTAAAAGGCGGTTCGGAGCAGTACTTC. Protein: CASSLKGGSEQYF.

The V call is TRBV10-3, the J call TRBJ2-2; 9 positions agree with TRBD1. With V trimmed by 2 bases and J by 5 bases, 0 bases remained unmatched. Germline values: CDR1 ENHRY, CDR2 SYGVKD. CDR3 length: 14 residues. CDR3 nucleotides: TGTGCCATCAGTGAGGGACAGGGGACCGGGGAGCTGTTTTTT. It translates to CAISEGQGTGELFF.

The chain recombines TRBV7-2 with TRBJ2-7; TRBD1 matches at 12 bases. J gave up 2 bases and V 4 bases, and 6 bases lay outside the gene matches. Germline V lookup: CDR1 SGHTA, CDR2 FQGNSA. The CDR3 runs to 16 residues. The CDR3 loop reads CASSSRDRGPPYEQYF. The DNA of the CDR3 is TGTGCCAGCAGCTCAAGGGACAGGGGGCCCCCCTACGAGCAGTACTTC.

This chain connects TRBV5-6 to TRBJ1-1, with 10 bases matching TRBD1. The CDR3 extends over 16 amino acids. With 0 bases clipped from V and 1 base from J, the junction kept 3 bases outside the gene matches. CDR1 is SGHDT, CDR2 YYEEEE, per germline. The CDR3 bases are TGTGCCAGCAGCTTGGATCGGACAGGGGGGAACACTGAAGCTTTCTTT. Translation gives CASSLDRTGGNTEAFF.

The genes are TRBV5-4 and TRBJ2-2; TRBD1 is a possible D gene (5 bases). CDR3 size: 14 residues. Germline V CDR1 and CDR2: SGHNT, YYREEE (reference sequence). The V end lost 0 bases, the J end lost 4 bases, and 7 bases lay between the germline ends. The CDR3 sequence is CASSLETATGELFF. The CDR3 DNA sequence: TGTGCCAGCAGCTTGGAGACAGCCACCGGGGAGCTGTTTTTT.

The CDR3 loop reads CSYGSGDEQYF. CDR3 in DNA: TGCAGCTACGGCTCGGGGGACGAGCAGTACTTC. The chain is built from TRBV29-1 and TRBJ2-7; the D gene is possibly TRBD2 (6 bases). The germline CDR1 and CDR2 sequences are SQVTM and ANQGSEA. This CDR3 has 11 amino acids. V lost 8 bases to trimming and J lost 5 bases, with 13 bases between them.

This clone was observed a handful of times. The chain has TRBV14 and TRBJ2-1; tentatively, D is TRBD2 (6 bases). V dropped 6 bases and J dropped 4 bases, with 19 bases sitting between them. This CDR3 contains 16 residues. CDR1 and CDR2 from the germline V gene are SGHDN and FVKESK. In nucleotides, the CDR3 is TGTGCCAGCAGTCCCCTAGGCGCGGGGATGTACAATGAGCAGTTCTTC. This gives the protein CASSPLGAGMYNEQFF.

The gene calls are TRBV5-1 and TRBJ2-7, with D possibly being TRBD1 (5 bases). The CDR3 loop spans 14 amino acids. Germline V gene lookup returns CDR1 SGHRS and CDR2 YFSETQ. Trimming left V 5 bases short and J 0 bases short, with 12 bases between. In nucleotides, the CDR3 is TGCGCCAGCAGACAGGCTCCTAGCTCCTACGAGCAGTACTTC. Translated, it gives CASRQAPSSYEQYF.

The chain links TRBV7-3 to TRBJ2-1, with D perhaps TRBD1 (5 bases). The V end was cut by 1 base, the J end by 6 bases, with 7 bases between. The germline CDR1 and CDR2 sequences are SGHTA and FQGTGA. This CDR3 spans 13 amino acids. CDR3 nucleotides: TGTGCCAGCAGCTTAAAAGGGGTCAATGAGCAGTTCTTC. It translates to CASSLKGVNEQFF.

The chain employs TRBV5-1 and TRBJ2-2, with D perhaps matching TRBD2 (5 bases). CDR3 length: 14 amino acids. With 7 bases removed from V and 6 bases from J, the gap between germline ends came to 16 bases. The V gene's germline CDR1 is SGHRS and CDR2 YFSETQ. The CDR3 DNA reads TGCGCCAGCTTGGTTCAATCGGGATCCGGGGAGCTGTTTTTT. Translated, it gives CASLVQSGSGELFF. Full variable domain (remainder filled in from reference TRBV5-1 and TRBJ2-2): KAGVTQTPRYLIKTRGQQVTLSCSPISGHRSVSWYQQTPGQGLQFLFEYFSETQRNKGNFPGRFSGRQFSNSRSEMNVSTLELGDSALYLCASLVQSGSGELFFGEGSRLTVL.

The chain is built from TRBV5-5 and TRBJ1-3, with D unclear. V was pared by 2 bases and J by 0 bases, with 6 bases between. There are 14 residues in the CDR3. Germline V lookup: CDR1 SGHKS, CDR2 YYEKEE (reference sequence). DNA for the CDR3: TGTGCCAGCAGCTTCGACAACTCTGGAAACACCATATATTTT. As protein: CASSFDNSGNTIYF.

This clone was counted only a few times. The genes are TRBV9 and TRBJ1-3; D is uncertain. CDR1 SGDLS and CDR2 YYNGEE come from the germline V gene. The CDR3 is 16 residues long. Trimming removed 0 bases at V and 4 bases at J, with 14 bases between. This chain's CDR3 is CASSVATRGSGNTIYF. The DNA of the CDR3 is TGTGCCAGCAGCGTAGCTACCCGGGGATCAGGAAACACCATATATTTT.

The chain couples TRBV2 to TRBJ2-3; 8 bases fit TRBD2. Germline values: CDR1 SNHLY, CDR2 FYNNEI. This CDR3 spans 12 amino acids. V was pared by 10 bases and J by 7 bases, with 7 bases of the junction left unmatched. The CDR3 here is CATKREGYTQYF. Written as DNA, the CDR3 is TGTGCCACCAAACGGGAGGGATATACGCAGTATTTT. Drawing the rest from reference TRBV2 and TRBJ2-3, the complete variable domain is EPEVTQTPSHQVTQMGQEVILRCVPISNHLYFYWYRQILGQKVEFLVSFYNNEISEKSEIFDDQFSVERPDGSNFTLKIRSTKLEDSAMYFCATKREGYTQYFGPGTRLTVL.

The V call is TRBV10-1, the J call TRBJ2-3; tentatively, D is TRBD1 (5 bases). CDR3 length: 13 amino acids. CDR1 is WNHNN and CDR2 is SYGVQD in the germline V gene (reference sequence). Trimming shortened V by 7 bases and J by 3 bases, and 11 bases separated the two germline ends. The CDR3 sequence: CASNDQGTDTQYF. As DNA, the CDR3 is TGCGCCAGCAACGACCAGGGAACAGATACGCAGTATTTT.

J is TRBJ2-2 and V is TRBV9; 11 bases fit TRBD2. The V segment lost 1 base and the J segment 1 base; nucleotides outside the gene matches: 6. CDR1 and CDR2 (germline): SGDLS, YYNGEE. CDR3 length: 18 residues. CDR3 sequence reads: CASSVSLGLAGNTGELFF. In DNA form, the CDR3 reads TGTGCCAGCAGCGTATCCCTCGGACTAGCGGGGAACACCGGGGAGCTGTTTTTT.

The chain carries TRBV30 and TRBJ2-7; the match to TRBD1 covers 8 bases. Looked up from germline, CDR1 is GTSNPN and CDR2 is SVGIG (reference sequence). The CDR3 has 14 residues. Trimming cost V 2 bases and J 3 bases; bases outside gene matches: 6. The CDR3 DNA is TGTGCCTGGAGTAACGGACAGGGAGTCTACGAGCAGTACTTC. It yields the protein CAWSNGQGVYEQYF.

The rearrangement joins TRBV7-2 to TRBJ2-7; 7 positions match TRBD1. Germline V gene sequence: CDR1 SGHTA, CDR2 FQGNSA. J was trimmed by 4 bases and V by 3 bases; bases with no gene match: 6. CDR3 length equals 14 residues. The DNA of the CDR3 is TGTGCCAGCAGCTTTTGGACAGGAGATTACGAGCAGTACTTC. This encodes CASSFWTGDYEQYF.

The CDR3 is CASSYSRESPLHF. In nucleotides, the CDR3 is TGTGCCAGCAGTTACTCGAGGGAATCACCCCTCCACTTT. The gene calls are TRBV6-6 and TRBJ1-6; no clear D gene. This CDR3 is 13 amino acids long. Trimming took 0 bases from V and 10 from J, leaving 7 bases between them. Germline CDR1 is MNHNY and CDR2 is SVGAGI (reference sequence).

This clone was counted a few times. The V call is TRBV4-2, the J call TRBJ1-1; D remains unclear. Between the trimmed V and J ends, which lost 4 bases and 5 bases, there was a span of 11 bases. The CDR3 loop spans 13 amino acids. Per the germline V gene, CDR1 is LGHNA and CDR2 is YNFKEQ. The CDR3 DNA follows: TGTGCCAGCAGCCCCCGGGAGGCGACTGAAGCTTTCTTT. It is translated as CASSPREATEAFF.

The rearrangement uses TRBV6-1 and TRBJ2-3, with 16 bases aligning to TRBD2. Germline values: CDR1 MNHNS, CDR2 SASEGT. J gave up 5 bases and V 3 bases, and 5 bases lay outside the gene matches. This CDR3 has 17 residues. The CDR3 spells CASSEGTSGGARDTQYF. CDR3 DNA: TGTGCCAGCAGTGAGGGGACTAGCGGGGGGGCGAGAGATACGCAGTATTTT.

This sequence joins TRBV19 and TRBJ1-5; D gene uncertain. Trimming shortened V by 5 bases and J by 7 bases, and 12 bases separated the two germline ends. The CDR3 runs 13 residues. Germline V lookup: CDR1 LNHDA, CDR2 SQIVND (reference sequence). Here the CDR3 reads CASSFSRRQPQHF. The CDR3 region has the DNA TGTGCCAGTAGTTTCAGCCGGCGGCAGCCCCAGCATTTT.

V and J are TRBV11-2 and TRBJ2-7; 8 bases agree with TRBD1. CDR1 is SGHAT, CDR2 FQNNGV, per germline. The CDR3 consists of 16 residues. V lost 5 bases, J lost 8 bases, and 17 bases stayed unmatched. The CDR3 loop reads CASSLLGQGASTKQYF. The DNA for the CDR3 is TGTGCCAGCAGCCTCCTTGGACAGGGAGCTTCTACGAAGCAGTACTTC.

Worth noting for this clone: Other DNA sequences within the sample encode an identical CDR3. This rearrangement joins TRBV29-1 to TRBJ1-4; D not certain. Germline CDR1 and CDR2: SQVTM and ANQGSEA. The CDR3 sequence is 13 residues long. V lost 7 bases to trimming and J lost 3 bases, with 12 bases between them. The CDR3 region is CSGWAGSNEKLFF. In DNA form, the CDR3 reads TGCAGCGGTTGGGCAGGCTCTAATGAAAAACTGTTTTTT.

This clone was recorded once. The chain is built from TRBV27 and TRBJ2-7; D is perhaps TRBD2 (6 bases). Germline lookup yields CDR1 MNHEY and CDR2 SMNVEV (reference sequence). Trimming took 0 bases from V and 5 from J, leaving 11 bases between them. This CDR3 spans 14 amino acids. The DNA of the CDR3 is TGTGCCAGCAGTTTATCGGGGGGTAGGCACGAGCAGTACTTC. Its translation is CASSLSGGRHEQYF.